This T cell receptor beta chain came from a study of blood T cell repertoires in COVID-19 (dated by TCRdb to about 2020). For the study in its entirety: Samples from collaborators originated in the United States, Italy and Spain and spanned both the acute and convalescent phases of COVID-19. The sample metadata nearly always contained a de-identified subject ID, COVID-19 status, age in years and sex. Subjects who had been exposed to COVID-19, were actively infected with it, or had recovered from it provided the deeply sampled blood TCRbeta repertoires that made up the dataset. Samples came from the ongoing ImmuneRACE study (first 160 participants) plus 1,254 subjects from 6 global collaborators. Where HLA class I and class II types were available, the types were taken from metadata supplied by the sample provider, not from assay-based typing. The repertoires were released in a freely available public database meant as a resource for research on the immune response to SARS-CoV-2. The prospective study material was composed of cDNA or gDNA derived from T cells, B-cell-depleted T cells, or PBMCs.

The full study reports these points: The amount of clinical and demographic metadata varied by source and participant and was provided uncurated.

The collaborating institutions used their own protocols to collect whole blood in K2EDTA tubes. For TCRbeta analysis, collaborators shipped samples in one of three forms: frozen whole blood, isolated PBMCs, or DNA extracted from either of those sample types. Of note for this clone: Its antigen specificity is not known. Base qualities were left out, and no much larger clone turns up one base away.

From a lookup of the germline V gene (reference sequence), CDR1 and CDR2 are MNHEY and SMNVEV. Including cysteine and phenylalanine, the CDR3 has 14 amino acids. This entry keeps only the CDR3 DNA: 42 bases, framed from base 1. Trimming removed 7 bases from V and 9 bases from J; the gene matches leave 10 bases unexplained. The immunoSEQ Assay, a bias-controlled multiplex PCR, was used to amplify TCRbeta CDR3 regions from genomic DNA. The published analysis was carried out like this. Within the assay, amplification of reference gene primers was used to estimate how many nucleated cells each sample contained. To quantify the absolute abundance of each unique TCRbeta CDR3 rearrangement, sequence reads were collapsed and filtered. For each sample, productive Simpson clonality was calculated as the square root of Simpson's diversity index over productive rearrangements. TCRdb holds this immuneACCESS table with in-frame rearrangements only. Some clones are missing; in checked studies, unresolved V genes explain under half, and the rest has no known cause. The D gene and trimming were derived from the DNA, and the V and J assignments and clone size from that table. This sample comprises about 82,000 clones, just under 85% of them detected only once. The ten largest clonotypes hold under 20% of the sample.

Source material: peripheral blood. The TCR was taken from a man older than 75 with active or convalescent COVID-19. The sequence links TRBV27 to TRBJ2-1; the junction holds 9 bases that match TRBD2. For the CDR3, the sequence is CASKTLAGQGEQFF. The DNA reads TGTGCCAGCAAAACCCTAGCGGGACAAGGTGAGCAGTTCTTC.